The clone carrying this T cell receptor (beta chain) has more than one count but fewer than ten. Its antigen is not known. Mismatch with germline at one junction end may stem from a read error. This sample is drawn from a study of beta chain features in type 1 diabetes. Overall study findings and caveats: Patients with type 1 diabetes carried fewer insertions and had more deletions at their VDJ junctions. All four CD4+ subsets of Type 1 diabetes patients contained TCRB CDR3s that were moderately but significantly shorter.

As every portion of the isolated RNA was reverse transcribed, the sequencing read expressed TCRB transcripts. TCRdb's table, derived via immunoSEQ multiplex PCR, lists solely in-frame clones and lacks some. The sample carries about 150,000 clones, 13% recorded once. This CDR3 region has 15 residues. The germline V gene has CDR1 SEHNR and CDR2 FQNEAQ (reference sequence). This TCR was recovered from a man between 18 and 29 years old with type 1 diabetes. The V and J genes are TRBV7-9 and TRBJ2-6; D is possibly TRBD1 (5 bases). The sequenced sample was central memory CD4+ T cells from blood. The CDR3 nucleotides are TGTGCCAGCAGCTTAGGCGTTGGTGGGGCCAACGGCCTGACTTTC. It encodes CASSLGVGGANGLTF.